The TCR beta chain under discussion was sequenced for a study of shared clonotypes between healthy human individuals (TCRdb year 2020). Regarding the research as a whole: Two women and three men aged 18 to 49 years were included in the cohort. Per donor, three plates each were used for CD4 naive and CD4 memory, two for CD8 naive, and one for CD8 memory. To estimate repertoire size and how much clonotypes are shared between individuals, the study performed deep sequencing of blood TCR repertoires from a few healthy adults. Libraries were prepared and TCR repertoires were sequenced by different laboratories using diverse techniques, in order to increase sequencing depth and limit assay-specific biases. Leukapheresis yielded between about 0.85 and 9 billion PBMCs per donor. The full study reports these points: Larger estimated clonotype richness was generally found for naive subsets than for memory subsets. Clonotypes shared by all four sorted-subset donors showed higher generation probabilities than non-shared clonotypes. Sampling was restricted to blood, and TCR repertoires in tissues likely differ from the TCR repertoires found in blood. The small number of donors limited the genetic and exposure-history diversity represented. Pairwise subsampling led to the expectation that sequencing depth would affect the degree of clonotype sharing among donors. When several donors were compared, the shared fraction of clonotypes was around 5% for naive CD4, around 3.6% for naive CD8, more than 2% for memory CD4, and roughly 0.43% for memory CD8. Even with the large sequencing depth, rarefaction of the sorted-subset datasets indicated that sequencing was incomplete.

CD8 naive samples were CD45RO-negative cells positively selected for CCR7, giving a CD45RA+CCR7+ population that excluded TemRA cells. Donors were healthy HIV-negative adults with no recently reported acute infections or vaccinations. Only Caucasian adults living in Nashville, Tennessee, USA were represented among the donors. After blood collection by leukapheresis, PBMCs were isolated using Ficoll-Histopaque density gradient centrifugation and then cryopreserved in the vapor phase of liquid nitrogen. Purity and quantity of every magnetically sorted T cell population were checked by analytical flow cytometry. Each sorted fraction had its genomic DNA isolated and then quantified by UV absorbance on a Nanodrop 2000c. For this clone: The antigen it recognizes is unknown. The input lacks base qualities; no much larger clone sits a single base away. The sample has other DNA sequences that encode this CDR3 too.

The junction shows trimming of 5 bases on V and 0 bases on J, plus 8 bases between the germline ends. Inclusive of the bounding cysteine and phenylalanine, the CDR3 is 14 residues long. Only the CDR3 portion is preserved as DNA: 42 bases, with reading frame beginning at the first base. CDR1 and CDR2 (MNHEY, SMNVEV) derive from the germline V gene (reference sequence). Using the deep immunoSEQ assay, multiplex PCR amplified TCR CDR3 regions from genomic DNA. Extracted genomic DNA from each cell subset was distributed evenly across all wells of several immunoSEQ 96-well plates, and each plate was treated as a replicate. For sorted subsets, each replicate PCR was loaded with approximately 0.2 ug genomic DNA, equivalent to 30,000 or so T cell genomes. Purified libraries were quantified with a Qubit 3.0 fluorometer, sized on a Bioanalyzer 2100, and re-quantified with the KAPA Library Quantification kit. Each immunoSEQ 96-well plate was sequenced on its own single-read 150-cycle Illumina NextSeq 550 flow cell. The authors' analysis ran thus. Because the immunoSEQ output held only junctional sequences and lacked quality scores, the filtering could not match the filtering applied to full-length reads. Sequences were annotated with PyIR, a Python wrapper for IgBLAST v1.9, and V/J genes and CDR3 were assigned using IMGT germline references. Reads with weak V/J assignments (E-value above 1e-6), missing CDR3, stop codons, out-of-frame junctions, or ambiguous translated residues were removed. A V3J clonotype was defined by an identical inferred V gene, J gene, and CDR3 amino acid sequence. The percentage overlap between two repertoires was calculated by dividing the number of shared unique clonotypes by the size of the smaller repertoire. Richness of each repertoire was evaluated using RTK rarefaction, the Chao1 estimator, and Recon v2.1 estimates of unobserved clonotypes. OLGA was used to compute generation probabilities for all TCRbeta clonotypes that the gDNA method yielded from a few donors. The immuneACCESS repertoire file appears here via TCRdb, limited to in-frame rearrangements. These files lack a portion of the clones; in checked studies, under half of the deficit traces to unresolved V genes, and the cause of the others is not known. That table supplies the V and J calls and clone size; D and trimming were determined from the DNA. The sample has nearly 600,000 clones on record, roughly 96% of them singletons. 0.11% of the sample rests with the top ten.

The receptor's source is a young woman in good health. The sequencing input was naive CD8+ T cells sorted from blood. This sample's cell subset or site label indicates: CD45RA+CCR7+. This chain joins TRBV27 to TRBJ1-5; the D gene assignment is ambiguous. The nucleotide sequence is TGTGCCAGCAGTCCGGGCTATAGCAATCAGCCCCAGCATTTT. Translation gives CASSPGYSNQPQHF.